These 27 T cell receptor beta chains came from one sample sequenced in a study of a mutant IDH1 vaccine in newly diagnosed glioma. Measured with immunoSEQ multiplex PCR; TCRdb has only the in-frame clones, and not every one. The data hold 85,000 to 100,000 clones, with roughly four fifths observed a single time. Described time point: baseline, week 1 (first vaccination visit). Treatment: pre-vaccination baseline after standard-of-care therapy. Sequenced material: PBMCs, taken from a glioma patient treated with radiotherapy, temozolomide or both. Every receptor here comes from a woman between 45 and 65 years old with glioma.

V and J are TRBV7-8 and TRBJ2-1; TRBD2 matches 9 bases. The V gene end was trimmed by 0 bases and the J gene end by 7 bases; junction bases not matched to a gene: 7. This CDR3 is 16 amino acids long. Germline V CDR1 and CDR2: SGHVS, FQNEAQ. The CDR3 DNA reads as TGTGCCAGCAGCTTAGCGGCAGCGGGGGGTATGAATGAGCAGTTCTTC. Its translation is CASSLAAAGGMNEQFF.

V is TRBV7-2 and J is TRBJ1-4; D unclear. Trimming shortened V by 1 base and J by 8 bases, and 8 bases separated the two germline ends. Germline lookup yields CDR1 SGHTA and CDR2 FQGNSA. The CDR3 consists of 13 residues. DNA for the CDR3: TGTGCCAGCAGCTTAGAGGCGGAAGAAAAACTGTTTTTT. Its translation is CASSLEAEEKLFF.

The genes are TRBV29-1 and TRBJ2-3; D may be TRBD1 (5 bases). The germline V gene has CDR1 SQVTM and CDR2 ANQGSEA. Trimming took 4 bases from V and 5 from J, leaving 16 bases between them. This CDR3 contains 14 residues. The CDR3 sequence: CSVGGPRSRDTQYF. CDR3 bases: TGCAGCGTTGGGGGCCCTCGTAGTAGAGATACGCAGTATTTT.

This clone was observed a few times. The chain links TRBV2 to TRBJ1-6; D not certain. The CDR3 has 13 amino acids. In germline, CDR1 is SNHLY, CDR2 FYNNEI. V gave up 1 base and J gave up 5 bases, with 3 bases separating them. DNA of the CDR3: TGTGCCAGCAGTGAAGTGAATAATTCACCCCTCCACTTT. Amino acids: CASSEVNNSPLHF. Variable domain in full (rest from reference TRBV2 and TRBJ1-6): EPEVTQTPSHQVTQMGQEVILRCVPISNHLYFYWYRQILGQKVEFLVSFYNNEISEKSEIFDDQFSVERPDGSNFTLKIRSTKLEDSAMYFCASSEVNNSPLHFGNGTRLTVT.

This chain links TRBV19 with TRBJ2-2, with TRBD1 matching over 10 bases. The V and J ends lost 5 bases and 4 bases, in that order; junction bases with no gene match: 13. Germline values: CDR1 LNHDA, CDR2 SQIVND (reference sequence). The CDR3 is 18 residues long. The CDR3 loop is CASSPQRSGQGLTGELFF. The CDR3 DNA reads as TGTGCCAGTAGTCCCCAGAGGTCGGGACAGGGGCTCACCGGGGAGCTGTTTTTT.

This clone was counted only a few times. The chain carries TRBV19 and TRBJ2-5, with D unresolved. CDR3 length: 10 amino acids. CDR1 LNHDA and CDR2 SQIVND come from the germline V gene (reference sequence). Trimming pared 5 bases from V and 5 bases from J, leaving 3 bases between. For the CDR3, the DNA is TGTGCCAGTAGTCACGAGACCCAGTACTTC. Translation: CASSHETQYF.

The V call is TRBV20-1, the J call TRBJ2-7; TRBD1 is a possible D gene (6 bases). The CDR3 totals 11 residues. CDR1 and CDR2 (germline): DFQATT, SNEGSKA (reference sequence). CDR3 region: CSLGQLYEQYF. The CDR3 nucleotides read TGCAGCTTGGGACAACTCTACGAGCAGTACTTC.

The genes are TRBV9 and TRBJ1-1, with D hard to call. V gave up 0 bases and J gave up 1 base, with 1 base separating them. The CDR3 spans 12 residues. Germline assignment: CDR1 SGDLS and CDR2 YYNGEE. CDR3 bases: TGTGCCAGCAGCGTAGAGAACACTGAAGCTTTCTTT. The encoded protein is CASSVENTEAFF.

This clone was seen a handful of times. The chain links TRBV29-1 to TRBJ2-5; D perhaps matches TRBD1 (6 bases). CDR1 is SQVTM and CDR2 is ANQGSEA in the germline V gene. There are 13 residues in the CDR3. The germline V and J ends were trimmed by 4 bases and 3 bases, with 12 bases remaining between them. The CDR3 DNA reads TGCAGCGTTGGGCAGGGGCGAAAAGAGACCCAGTACTTC. Protein product: CSVGQGRKETQYF.

This sequence joins TRBV18 and TRBJ2-6, with a tentative D call TRBD1 (5 bases). The CDR3 has 15 residues. The V end was cut by 6 bases, the J end by 0 bases, with 9 bases between. Germline V gene lookup returns CDR1 KGHSH and CDR2 LQKENI. The CDR3 coding sequence is TGTGCCAGCTCCCCTAGGGGCTCTGGGGCCAACGTCCTGACTTTC. It encodes CASSPRGSGANVLTF.

A single count supports this clone. Different DNA sequences within this sample yield the same CDR3. The gene calls are TRBV5-6 and TRBJ2-3, with D perhaps TRBD1 or TRBD2 (6 bases each). This CDR3 has 15 amino acids. Trimming removed 0 bases at V and 2 bases at J, with 10 bases between. From germline, CDR1 is SGHDT and CDR2 YYEEEE. The CDR3 region has the DNA TGTGCCAGCAGCTTGGTATCGGGGGCCACAGATACGCAGTATTTT. Translating gives CASSLVSGATDTQYF.

This clone turned up a few times. The rearrangement links TRBV30 to TRBJ1-5; a weak D match, TRBD1 (5 bases). Per germline, CDR1 GTSNPN and CDR2 SVGIG (reference sequence). The V end lost 0 bases, the J end lost 3 bases, and 9 bases lay between the germline ends. The CDR3 runs 14 residues. The CDR3 DNA follows: TGTGCCTGGAGTGTTGGGGGGAACAATCAGCCCCAGCATTTT. Protein sequence: CAWSVGGNNQPQHF.

V usage is TRBV6-1 and J usage is TRBJ1-1; D perhaps matches TRBD1 (6 bases). The CDR3 spans 11 residues. Trimming pared 7 bases from V and 5 bases from J, leaving 8 bases between. Per germline, CDR1 MNHNS and CDR2 SASEGT. The CDR3 sequence: CASTQGTEAFF. CDR3 bases: TGTGCCAGCACTCAGGGGACTGAAGCTTTCTTT.

The genes are TRBV9 and TRBJ2-7; TRBD1 aligns across 7 bases. The trim removed 0 bases at V and 6 bases at J, leaving 6 bases unmatched. The CDR3 runs to 14 residues. Germline loops: CDR1 SGDLS, CDR2 YYNGEE. CDR3 sequence reads: CASSVAYGTVEQYF. CDR3 nucleotides: TGTGCCAGCAGCGTAGCCTATGGGACAGTCGAGCAGTACTTC.

The V call is TRBV5-1, the J call TRBJ2-1, with TRBD2 matching 9 bases. The length of the CDR3 is 16 residues. J lost 7 bases, V lost 0 bases, and 8 bases had no gene match. Germline lookup yields CDR1 SGHRS and CDR2 YFSETQ. The CDR3, as DNA: TGCGCCAGCAGCTTGGGTTTAGCGGGGGTTAGTAATGAGCAGTTCTTC. It encodes CASSLGLAGVSNEQFF.

This rearrangement joins TRBV18 to TRBJ2-3; D gene unclear. V lost 2 bases, J lost 4 bases, and 10 bases lay in between. Germline V gene sequence: CDR1 KGHSH, CDR2 LQKENI. CDR3 length: 14 amino acids. The CDR3, as DNA: TGTGCCAGCTCACCATGGGGTGCGTCAGATACGCAGTATTTT. Amino acid sequence: CASSPWGASDTQYF.

This chain connects TRBV29-1 to TRBJ1-4, with D uncertain. CDR1 and CDR2 from the germline V gene are SQVTM and ANQGSEA. Trimming left V 0 bases short and J 5 bases short, with 16 bases between. CDR3 length equals 16 residues. The CDR3 coding sequence is TGCAGCGTTGAAGATCCGTTTGGTCGGTCCAATGAAAAACTGTTTTTT. As protein: CSVEDPFGRSNEKLFF.

The rearrangement uses TRBV7-2 and TRBJ2-3; TRBD1 aligns across 8 bases. V shed 6 bases, J shed 14 bases, and the junction held 13 bases outside the gene matches. Germline V lookup: CDR1 SGHTA, CDR2 FQGNSA. This CDR3 has 13 amino acids. This chain's CDR3 is CASSLSEGQARYF. The DNA for the CDR3 is TGTGCCAGCAGTCTCTCTGAGGGACAGGCTCGGTATTTT.

V gene TRBV6-5 combines with J gene TRBJ1-6; 7 bases match TRBD1. The CDR3 extends over 13 amino acids. Trimming at V came to 7 bases and at J to 13 bases, leaving 10 bases not matched to a gene. Germline loops: CDR1 MNHEY, CDR2 SVGAGI. CDR3 amino acids: CASTGQPGSPLHF. The CDR3 nucleotides are TGTGCCAGCACGGGACAGCCCGGATCCCCCCTCCACTTT.

The rearrangement uses TRBV5-1 and TRBJ2-2; TRBD2 is a possible D gene (7 bases). The germline gives CDR1 SGHRS, CDR2 YFSETQ. The V gene lost 4 bases and the J gene lost 3 bases, with 22 bases spanning the gap. CDR3 length equals 18 residues. The chain's CDR3 is CASSLGTHSRGDTGELFF. Written as DNA, the CDR3 is TGCGCCAGCAGCCTCGGGACACACAGCCGGGGGGACACCGGGGAGCTGTTTTTT.

The count of this clone is one. This chain uses TRBV12-5 with TRBJ2-7; 7 nucleotides agree with TRBD1. CDR1 is LGHNT, CDR2 FRNRAP, per germline. Losses at the gene ends were 5 bases for V and 1 base for J; bases not matched to a gene: 5. This CDR3 has 14 amino acids. The CDR3 spells CASGLSTGSYEQYF. CDR3 DNA: TGTGCTAGTGGTCTCTCGACAGGGTCCTACGAGCAGTACTTC.

Only a few counts were recorded for this clone. The CDR3 protein is CASSSGQVNTEAFF. The CDR3 DNA sequence: TGTGCCAGCAGCTCTGGACAGGTGAACACTGAAGCTTTCTTT. This chain connects TRBV14 to TRBJ1-1, with 7 bases identical to TRBD1. Germline CDR1 reads SGHDN; CDR2 reads FVKESK. This CDR3 is built from 14 residues. The V gene end was trimmed by 5 bases and the J gene end by 0 bases; junction bases not matched to a gene: 3. The complete variable domain, with remaining parts taken from reference TRBV14 and TRBJ1-1, reads EAGVTQFPSHSVIEKGQTVTLRCDPISGHDNLYWYRRVMGKEIKFLLHFVKESKQDESGMPNNRFLAERTGGTYSTLKVQPAELEDSGVYFCASSSGQVNTEAFFGQGTRLTVV.

The CDR3 loop is CASSQWTVNTEAFF. CDR3 DNA: TGCGCCAGCAGCCAATGGACTGTGAACACTGAAGCTTTCTTT. The rearrangement uses TRBV4-3 and TRBJ1-1, with unresolved D. From germline, CDR1 is LGHNA and CDR2 YSLEER. This CDR3 region has 14 residues. Trimming left V 2 bases short and J 0 bases short, with 7 bases between.

This rearrangement joins TRBV6-5 to TRBJ1-5, with TRBD1 matching over 7 bases. This CDR3 comprises 14 residues. CDR1 and CDR2 (germline): MNHEY, SVGAGI. The ends lost 4 bases at V and 3 bases at J; junction bases unmatched: 3. The CDR3 bases are TGTGCCAGCAGTTTGACAGGGCTCAATCAGCCCCAGCATTTT. Its translation: CASSLTGLNQPQHF.

The chain employs TRBV4-1 and TRBJ2-4, with TRBD2 identical over 7 bases. Looked up from germline, CDR1 is MGHRA and CDR2 is YSYEKL. V was pared by 3 bases and J by 6 bases, with 11 bases of the junction left unmatched. The CDR3 extends over 16 amino acids. CDR3 amino acids: CASSQGTSAGRNIQYF. The CDR3 DNA is TGCGCCAGCAGCCAGGGGACTTCAGCGGGAAGAAACATTCAGTACTTC.

J is TRBJ1-6 and V is TRBV19; TRBD1 might be the D (5 bases). Per germline, CDR1 LNHDA and CDR2 SQIVND (reference sequence). The V gene lost 7 bases and the J gene lost 7 bases, with 14 bases spanning the gap. This CDR3 is 14 amino acids long. This chain's CDR3 is CASNFAGRNSPLHF. The CDR3 DNA sequence: TGTGCCAGTAATTTCGCAGGGCGGAATTCACCCCTCCACTTT.

This chain joins TRBV29-1 and TRBJ1-2, with 10 bases that match TRBD1. V was clipped by 5 bases and J by 6 bases; unmatched bases: 6. The CDR3 loop spans 13 amino acids. Germline assignment: CDR1 SQVTM and CDR2 ANQGSEA. The CDR3 sequence is CSVRQGAIDGYTF. As DNA, the CDR3 is TGCAGCGTTAGACAGGGGGCGATCGATGGCTACACCTTC. The complete variable domain, with remaining parts taken from reference TRBV29-1 and TRBJ1-2, reads SAVISQKPSRDICQRGTSLTIQCQVDSQVTMMFWYRQQPGQSLTLIATANQGSEATYESGFVIDKFPISRPNLTFSTLTVSNMSPEDSSIYLCSVRQGAIDGYTFGSGTRLTVV.